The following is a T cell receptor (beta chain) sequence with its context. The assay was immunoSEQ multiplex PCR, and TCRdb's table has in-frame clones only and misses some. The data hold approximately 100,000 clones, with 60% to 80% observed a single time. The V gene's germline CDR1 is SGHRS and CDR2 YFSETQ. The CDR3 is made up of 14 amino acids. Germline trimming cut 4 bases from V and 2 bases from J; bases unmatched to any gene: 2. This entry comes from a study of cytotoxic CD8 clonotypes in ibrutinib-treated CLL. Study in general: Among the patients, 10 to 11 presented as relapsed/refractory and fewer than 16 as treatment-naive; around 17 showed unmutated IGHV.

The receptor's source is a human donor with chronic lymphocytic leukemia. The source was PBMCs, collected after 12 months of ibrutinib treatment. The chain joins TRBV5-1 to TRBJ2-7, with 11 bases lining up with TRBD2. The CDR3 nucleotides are TGCGCCAGCAGCACTAGCGGGGGCGCCTACGAGCAGTACTTC. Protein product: CASSTSGGAYEQYF.